The 10 T cell receptor beta chains below come from one sample, sequenced in a study of T cell repertoires in cytomegalovirus infection. These receptors' antigens are unknown. TCRdb re-called the reads through MiXCR, storing one row per CDR3 protein. The sample lists 900,000 to 950,000 distinct CDR3 sequences; roughly 30% were seen once. The sample consisted of cultured CD8+ T cells from PBMCs, taken from culture after CMV antigen stimulation. The receptors stem from a human donor in good health (CMV status not recorded). Some clones in this sample may be carry-over from other donors' samples.

The chain has TRBV20-1 and TRBJ1-4, with 7 bases lining up with TRBD1. V shed 2 bases and J 8 bases; nucleotides not matched to a gene: 14. Germline V gives CDR1 DFQATT, CDR2 SNEGSKA (reference sequence). The CDR3 runs to 16 residues. CDR3 coding DNA: TGCAGTGCTAGACCAGCCGACAGGGCGGGATGGGAAAAACTGTTTTTT. This translates into CSARPADRAGWEKLFF.

This clonotype was seen a few times. V and J are TRBV7-6 and TRBJ1-2, with D possibly matching TRBD1 (5 bases). Germline CDR1 is SGHVS and CDR2 is FNYEAQ. The CDR3 has 13 residues. Trimming shortened V by 3 bases and J by 6 bases, and 11 bases separated the two germline ends. In DNA, the CDR3 is TGTGCCAGCAGCTTTTACCCGGGGGATGGCTACACCTTC. It codes for CASSFYPGDGYTF.

V gene TRBV25-1 combines with J gene TRBJ2-3, with TRBD2 matching 10 bases. In germline, CDR1 is MGHDK, CDR2 SYGVNS. Trimming removed 4 bases from V and 5 bases from J; junction bases left unmatched: 18. The CDR3 covers 19 residues. The CDR3 sequence: CASSGPLSGGAPVRDTQYF. CDR3 nucleotides: TGTGCCAGCAGTGGTCCCTTGAGCGGGGGGGCCCCGGTGAGAGATACGCAGTATTTT.

This clonotype was recorded at least ten times. This chain uses TRBV7-2 with TRBJ2-7; TRBD2 matches 8 bases. The CDR3 extends over 17 amino acids. Germline V gene lookup returns CDR1 SGHTA and CDR2 FQGNSA. Trimming cost V 4 bases and J 5 bases; bases outside gene matches: 16. The CDR3 bases are TGTGCCAGCAGCTCTTCGAGCGGGGGCACCTTTGCCCACGAGCAGTACTTC. It codes for CASSSSSGGTFAHEQYF.

The chain carries TRBV12-3 or TRBV12-4 and TRBJ2-3, with TRBD1 matching over 10 bases. V lost 6 bases, J lost 1 base, and 13 bases stayed unmatched. CDR3 size: 18 residues. The CDR3 region is CASSRPGTGASGTDTQYF. The CDR3 coding sequence is TGTGCCAGCAGCCGTCCCGGGACAGGGGCCTCGGGCACAGATACGCAGTATTTT.

In this sample, this clonotype turned up a few times. The CDR3 loop reads CASSSPGRGNTEAFF. The CDR3 DNA is TGCGCCAGCAGCTCACCGGGACGGGGGAACACTGAAGCTTTCTTT. This chain uses TRBV4-1 with TRBJ1-1; tentatively, D is TRBD1 (5 bases). The CDR3 extends over 15 amino acids. Per the germline V gene, CDR1 is MGHRA and CDR2 is YSYEKL. Trimming left V 5 bases short and J 1 base short, with 14 bases between.

In its sample, this clonotype was seen many times. V and J are TRBV6-5 and TRBJ2-2; tentative D call: TRBD1 (6 bases). Germline CDR1 is MNHEY and CDR2 is SVGAGI. V was cut by 3 bases and J by 7 bases, with 15 bases left in between. This CDR3 comprises 15 residues. The CDR3 loop reads CASSYISGAIGELFF. The CDR3 coding sequence is TGTGCCAGCAGTTATATTTCAGGGGCGATCGGGGAGCTGTTTTTT.

This clonotype was seen more than once but under ten times. This chain joins TRBV7-6 and TRBJ2-1; D possibly uses TRBD1 or TRBD2 (5 bases each). The CDR3 covers 16 residues. V dropped 5 bases and J dropped 0 bases, with 14 bases sitting between them. CDR1 is SGHVS and CDR2 is FNYEAQ in the germline V gene. The chain's CDR3 is CASSTPSGSSYNEQFF. CDR3 nucleotide sequence: TGTGCCAGCAGCACCCCATCAGGGAGCTCCTACAATGAGCAGTTCTTC.

V usage is TRBV20-1 and J usage is TRBJ2-3; D may be TRBD2 (7 bases). The CDR3 is 15 residues long. Germline V gene lookup returns CDR1 DFQATT and CDR2 SNEGSKA (reference sequence). The V end lost 3 bases, the J end lost 7 bases, and 20 bases lay between the germline ends. For the CDR3, the DNA is TGCAGTGCTAGCGGGGGGCCCACCTCACCCCATACGCAGTATTTT. Translation: CSASGGPTSPHTQYF.

The chain carries TRBV27 and TRBJ2-1; no reliable D call. V dropped 0 bases and J dropped 3 bases, with 6 bases sitting between them. Germline CDR1 MNHEY, CDR2 SMNVEV (reference sequence). This CDR3 spans 14 amino acids. CDR3 loop: CASSLSPDYNEQFF. The CDR3, as DNA: TGTGCCAGCAGTTTATCTCCAGACTACAATGAGCAGTTCTTC.